A selection of T cell receptor beta chains follows, all from one sample in a study of cytomegalovirus exposure and HLA in healthy donors. Clones were read by immunoSEQ multiplex PCR, and TCRdb kept only the in-frame ones, dropping some. The top ten hold about 2.5% of the sample, which has 100,000 to 150,000 clones, approximately 82% seen once. Input material: PBMCs. The receptors here all came from a boy younger than 10 in good health and CMV-seronegative. Both conserved end residues are trimmed from each CDR3. A D gene is named only where the DNA matches it firmly.

>TRBJ2-3|TRBD2|TRBV6-1
ASSTSGSGADTQY
>TRBJ1-5|TRBD1|TRBV6-1
ASSGQGSLINSNQPQH
>TRBJ1-1|TRBD1|TRBV14
ASSPGLFTGEKAF
>TRBJ2-4|-|TRBV19
ASSPRSGVSGKNIQY
>TRBJ2-7|-|TRBV29-1
SVEVENRGDEQY
>TRBJ1-2|TRBD1|TRBV2
ASSPTGGIYGYT
>TRBJ1-1|TRBD1|TRBV9
ASSPPTGGIAEAF
>TRBJ1-1|TRBD1|TRBV7-4
ASSTRTGAPNTEAF
>TRBJ2-1|TRBD1|TRBV6-4
ASSDSTGGYNEQF
>TRBJ2-5|-|TRBV7-8
ASSLDATSQETQY
>TRBJ1-6|-|TRBV7-9
ASSLTLEKNSPLH
>TRBJ2-5|TRBD1|TRBV9
ASSAATGTGGETQY
>TRBJ2-3|-|TRBV29-1
SVETKAGTGTDTQY
>TRBJ2-6|-|TRBV7-9
ASSLQAASGANVLT
>TRBJ2-1|TRBD2|TRBV9
ASSPQREGPNEQF
>TRBJ2-2|-|TRBV15
ATTIPTALTGELF
>TRBJ2-2|-|TRBV6-5
ASSYGTDNTGELF
>TRBJ1-6|TRBD1|TRBV27
ASSLGTGGDAPLH
>TRBJ2-5|TRBD2|TRBV27
ASSYSGGAKAMSQY
>TRBJ1-1|-|TRBV19
ASSFKGETEAF
>TRBJ1-2|TRBD1|TRBV19
ASSIPGDRGPGYGYT
>TRBJ1-4|-|TRBV15
ATSRANRGEDEKLF
>TRBJ2-1|-|TRBV12-5
ASGSQLSSYNEQF
>TRBJ1-1|-|TRBV19
ASARGMNTEAF
>TRBJ2-1|-|TRBV9
ASSPTTRGNGQF
>TRBJ2-6|TRBD1|TRBV6-1
ASSESQGTGANVLT
>TRBJ1-2|TRBD1|TRBV6-1
ASKDQGAYYGYT
>TRBJ2-5|-|TRBV5-6
ASSTGDLTQETQY
>TRBJ1-2|-|TRBV13
ASSEGVNYGYT
>TRBJ2-3|TRBD2|TRBV7-2
ASSSRGASGGAQRRQY
>TRBJ1-6|-|TRBV19
ASSISSNNSPLH
>TRBJ1-5|-|TRBV5-8
ASSFDSFNQPQH
>TRBJ1-5|-|TRBV15
ATSRDYSGGQPQH
>TRBJ2-2|-|TRBV15
ATSSGVGEHTGELF
>TRBJ2-3|TRBD2|TRBV4-2
ASSQVGAREGTDTQY
>TRBJ1-5|TRBD1|TRBV18
ASSRSGQGDQPQH
>TRBJ2-2|TRBD2|TRBV19
ASSTAGGTNTGELF
>TRBJ2-7|-|TRBV6-1
ASSDFVEQY
>TRBJ2-6|TRBD2|TRBV2
ASSEGWLAGGSGANVLT